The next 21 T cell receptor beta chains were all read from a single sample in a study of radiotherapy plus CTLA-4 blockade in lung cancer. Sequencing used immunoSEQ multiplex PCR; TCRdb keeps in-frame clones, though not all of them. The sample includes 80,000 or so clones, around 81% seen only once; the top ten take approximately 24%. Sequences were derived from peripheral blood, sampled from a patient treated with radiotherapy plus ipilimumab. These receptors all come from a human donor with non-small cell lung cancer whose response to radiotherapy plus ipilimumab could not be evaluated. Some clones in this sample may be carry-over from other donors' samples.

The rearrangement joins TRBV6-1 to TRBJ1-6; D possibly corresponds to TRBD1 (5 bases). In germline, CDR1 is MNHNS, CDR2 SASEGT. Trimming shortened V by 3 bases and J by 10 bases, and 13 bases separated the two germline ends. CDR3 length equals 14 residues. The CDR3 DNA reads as TGTGCCAGCAGTGAGATCCTCGGGGGATCACCCCTCCACTTT. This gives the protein CASSEILGGSPLHF.

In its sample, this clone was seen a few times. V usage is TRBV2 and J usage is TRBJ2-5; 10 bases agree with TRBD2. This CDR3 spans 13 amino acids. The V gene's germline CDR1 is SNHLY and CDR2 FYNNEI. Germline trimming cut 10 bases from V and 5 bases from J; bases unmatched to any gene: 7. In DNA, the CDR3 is TGTGCCATCCAAGCGGGGGGGCCCGAGACCCAGTACTTC. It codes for CAIQAGGPETQYF.

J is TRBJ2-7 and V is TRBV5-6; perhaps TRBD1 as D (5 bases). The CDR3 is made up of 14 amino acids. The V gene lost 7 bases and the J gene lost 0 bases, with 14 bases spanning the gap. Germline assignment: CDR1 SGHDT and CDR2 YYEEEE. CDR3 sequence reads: CASYPQGASYEQYF. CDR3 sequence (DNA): TGTGCCAGCTACCCGCAGGGCGCCTCCTACGAGCAGTACTTC.

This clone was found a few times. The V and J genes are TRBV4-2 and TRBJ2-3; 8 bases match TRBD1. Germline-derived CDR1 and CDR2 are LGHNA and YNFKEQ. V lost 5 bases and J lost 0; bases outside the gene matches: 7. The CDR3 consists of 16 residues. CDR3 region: CASSSGQGGSTDTQYF. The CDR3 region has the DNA TGTGCCAGCAGCAGCGGACAGGGAGGAAGCACAGATACGCAGTATTTT.

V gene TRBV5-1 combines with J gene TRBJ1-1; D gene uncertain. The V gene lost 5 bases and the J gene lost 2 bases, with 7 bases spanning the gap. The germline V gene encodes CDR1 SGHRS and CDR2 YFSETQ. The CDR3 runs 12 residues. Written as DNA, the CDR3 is TGCGCCAGCAGTGAGGGAAACACTGAAGCTTTCTTT. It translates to CASSEGNTEAFF.

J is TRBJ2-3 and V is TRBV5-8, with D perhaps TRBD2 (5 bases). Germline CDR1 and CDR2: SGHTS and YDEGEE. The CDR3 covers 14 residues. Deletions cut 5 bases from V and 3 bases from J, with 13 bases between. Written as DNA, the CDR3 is TGTGCCAGCAGGGCGGCATTAGCGACAGATACGCAGTATTTT. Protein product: CASRAALATDTQYF.

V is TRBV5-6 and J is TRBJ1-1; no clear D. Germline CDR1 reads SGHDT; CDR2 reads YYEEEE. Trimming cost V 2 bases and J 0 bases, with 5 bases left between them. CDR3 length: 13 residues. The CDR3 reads CASSLQLNTEAFF. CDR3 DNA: TGTGCCAGCAGCTTACAGTTGAACACTGAAGCTTTCTTT.

Here the CDR3 DNA reads TGTGCCAGCAGTTGGGGCGTGAAGGAAAAACTGTTTTTT. Protein: CASSWGVKEKLFF. The chain carries TRBV6-5 and TRBJ1-4; perhaps TRBD1 as D (5 bases). V lost 4 bases, J lost 8 bases, and 11 bases lay in between. CDR3 length equals 13 residues. CDR1 is MNHEY, CDR2 SVGAGI, per germline.

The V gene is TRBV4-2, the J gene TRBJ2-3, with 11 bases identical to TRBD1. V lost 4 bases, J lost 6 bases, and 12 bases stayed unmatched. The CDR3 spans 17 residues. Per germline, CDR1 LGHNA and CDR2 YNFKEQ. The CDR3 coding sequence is TGTGCCAGCAGCCGCAAACTAGGGACAGGGGGTGATGATACGCAGTATTTT. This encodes CASSRKLGTGGDDTQYF.

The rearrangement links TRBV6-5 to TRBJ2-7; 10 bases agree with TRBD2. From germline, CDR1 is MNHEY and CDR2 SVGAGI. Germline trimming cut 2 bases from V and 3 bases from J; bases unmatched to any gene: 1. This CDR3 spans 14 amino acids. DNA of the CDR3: TGTGCCAGCAGTTACCTAGCGGGGGACTACGAGCAGTACTTC. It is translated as CASSYLAGDYEQYF.

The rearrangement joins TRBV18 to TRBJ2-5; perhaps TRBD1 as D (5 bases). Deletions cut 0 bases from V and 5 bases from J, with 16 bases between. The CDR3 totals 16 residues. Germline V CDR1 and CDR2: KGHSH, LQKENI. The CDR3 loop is CASSPPNRLPVETQYF. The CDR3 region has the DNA TGTGCCAGCTCACCACCGAACAGGTTGCCGGTTGAGACCCAGTACTTC.

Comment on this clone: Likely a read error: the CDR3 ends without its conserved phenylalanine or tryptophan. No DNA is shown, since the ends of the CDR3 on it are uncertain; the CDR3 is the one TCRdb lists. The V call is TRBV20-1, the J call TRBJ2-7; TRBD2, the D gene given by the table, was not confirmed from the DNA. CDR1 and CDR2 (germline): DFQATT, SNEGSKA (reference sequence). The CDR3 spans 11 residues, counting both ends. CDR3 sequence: CSARRHYPGGG.

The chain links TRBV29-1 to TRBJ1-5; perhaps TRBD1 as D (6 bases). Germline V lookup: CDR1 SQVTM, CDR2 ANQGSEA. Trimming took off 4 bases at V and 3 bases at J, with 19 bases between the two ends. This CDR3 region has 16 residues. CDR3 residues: CSVGGTSQHPNQPQHF. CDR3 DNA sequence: TGCAGCGTTGGGGGGACATCCCAACACCCCAATCAGCCCCAGCATTTT.

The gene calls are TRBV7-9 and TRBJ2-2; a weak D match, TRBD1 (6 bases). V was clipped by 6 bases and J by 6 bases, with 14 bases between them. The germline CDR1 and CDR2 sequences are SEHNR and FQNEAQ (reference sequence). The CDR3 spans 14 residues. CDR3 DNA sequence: TGTGCCAGCAGTCACAGGGAAGTAGCCGGGGAGCTGTTTTTT. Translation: CASSHREVAGELFF.

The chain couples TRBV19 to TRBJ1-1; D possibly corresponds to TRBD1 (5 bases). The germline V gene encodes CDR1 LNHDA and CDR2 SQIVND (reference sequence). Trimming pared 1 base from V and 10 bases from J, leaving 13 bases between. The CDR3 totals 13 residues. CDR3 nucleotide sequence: TGTGCCAGTAGTATAGCCCGCGACAGCCCAGCTTTCTTT. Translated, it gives CASSIARDSPAFF.

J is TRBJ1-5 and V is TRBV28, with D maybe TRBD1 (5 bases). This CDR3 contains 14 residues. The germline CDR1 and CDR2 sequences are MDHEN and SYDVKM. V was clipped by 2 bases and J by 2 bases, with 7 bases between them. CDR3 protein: CASSLGGGNQPQHF. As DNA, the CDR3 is TGTGCCAGCAGTTTAGGAGGGGGCAATCAGCCCCAGCATTTT.

CDR3 protein: CASSLTTGLDEQYF. The DNA of the CDR3 is TGTGCCAGCAGCCTCACGACAGGGCTGGACGAGCAGTACTTC. This rearrangement joins TRBV11-2 to TRBJ2-7; 7 positions match TRBD1. The CDR3 is 14 amino acids. With V trimmed by 5 bases and J by 5 bases, 9 bases remained unmatched. Germline loops: CDR1 SGHAT, CDR2 FQNNGV.

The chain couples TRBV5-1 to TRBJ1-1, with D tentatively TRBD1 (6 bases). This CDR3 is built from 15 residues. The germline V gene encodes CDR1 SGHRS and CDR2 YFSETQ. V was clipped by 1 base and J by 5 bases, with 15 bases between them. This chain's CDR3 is CASSLMTGEGTEAFF. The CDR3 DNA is TGCGCCAGCAGCTTGATGACAGGAGAAGGGACTGAAGCTTTCTTT.

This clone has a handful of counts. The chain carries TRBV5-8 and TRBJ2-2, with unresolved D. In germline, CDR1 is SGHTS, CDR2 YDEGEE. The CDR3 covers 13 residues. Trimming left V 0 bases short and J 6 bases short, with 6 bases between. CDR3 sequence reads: CASSLGGAGELFF. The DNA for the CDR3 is TGTGCCAGCAGCTTGGGTGGAGCCGGGGAGCTGTTTTTT.

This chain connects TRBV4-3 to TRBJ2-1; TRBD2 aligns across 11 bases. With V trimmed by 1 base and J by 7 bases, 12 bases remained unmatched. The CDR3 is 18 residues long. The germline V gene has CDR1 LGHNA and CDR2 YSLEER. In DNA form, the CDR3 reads TGCGCCAGCAGCCAAGGGCTAGCGGGGGGCCTAGGGGGAAATGAGCAGTTCTTC. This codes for CASSQGLAGGLGGNEQFF.

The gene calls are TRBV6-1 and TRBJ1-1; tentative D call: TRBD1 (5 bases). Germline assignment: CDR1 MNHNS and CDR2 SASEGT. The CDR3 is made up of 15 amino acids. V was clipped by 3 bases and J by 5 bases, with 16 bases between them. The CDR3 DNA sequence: TGTGCCAGCAGTGATTGGGGCAGGGCGGAAACTGAAGCTTTCTTT. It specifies CASSDWGRAETEAFF.